The text below deals with one TCR beta chain. Its specificity is unknown. Sequencing used immunoSEQ multiplex PCR; TCRdb keeps in-frame clones, though not all of them. The data show fewer than 45,000 clones, roughly 95% seen once. The germline V and J ends were trimmed by 1 base and 2 bases, with 7 bases remaining between them. The germline V gene has CDR1 SGHDT and CDR2 YYEEEE. The CDR3 covers 14 residues. The data stem from a study of Tregs in tolerant kidney transplant recipients. The overall study: CD4+CD25+CD127- cells came from approximately three-day belatacept mixed lymphocyte reactions, some with roughly five-day graft donor restimulation. Sorting used antibodies to exclude donor cells. Overall study findings and caveats: The most relevant donor-specific Treg TCRbeta repertoire apparently came from expansion with activated donor B cells. The small number of patients limits these findings pending further validation.

Sequencing was done on a sample of Tregs from blood cultured with allogeneic cells. The chain combines TRBV5-6 with TRBJ2-1; D gene unclear. This clonotype was obtained from a human donor in good health. The CDR3 here is CASSLIGAYNEQFF. The CDR3 DNA follows: TGTGCCAGCAGCTTGATTGGGGCCTACAATGAGCAGTTCTTC.